Following are 7 T cell receptor beta chains from one sample sequenced in a study of T-cell memory formation after mild COVID-19. MiXCR, applied by TCRdb to the 5' RACE reads, yields one record per CDR3 protein. The sample records 470,000 or so distinct CDR3 sequences, around a quarter being singletons. The sample taken for sequencing was PBMCs or a T cell subset sorted from them (not recorded which). These TCRs come from an adult woman who had mild COVID-19 (a few samples of this study predate the infection). Cell type and time point are not known.

The chain joins TRBV7-9 to TRBJ2-5; 11 bases are shared with TRBD2. The CDR3 contains 16 residues. Germline CDR1 and CDR2: SEHNR and FQNEAQ (reference sequence). V was pared by 1 base and J by 0 bases, with 1 base of the junction left unmatched. The CDR3 spells CASSLGTSGYQETQYF. Here the CDR3 DNA reads TGTGCCAGCAGCTTAGGGACTAGCGGGTACCAAGAGACCCAGTACTTC.

The sample holds a few counts of this clonotype. J is TRBJ2-7 and V is TRBV3-1; D perhaps matches TRBD1 (5 bases). Trimming pared 1 base from V and 2 bases from J, leaving 9 bases between. The CDR3 has 14 amino acids. The germline CDR1 and CDR2 sequences are LGHDT and YNNKEL (reference sequence). The CDR3 DNA reads TGTGCCAGCAGCCAAGCAGGGATGCCCTACGAGCAGTACTTC. Its protein is CASSQAGMPYEQYF.

This clonotype was seen a handful of times. The V gene is TRBV19, the J gene TRBJ2-7, with D uncertain. Trimming removed 10 bases from V and 4 bases from J, with 11 bases in between. Germline V CDR1 and CDR2: LNHDA, SQIVND (reference sequence). This CDR3 spans 11 amino acids. CDR3 bases: TGTGCCACTAGGTCGCTATACGAGCAGTACTTC. Translating gives CATRSLYEQYF.

In its sample, this clonotype was seen a few times. The chain employs TRBV5-1 and TRBJ2-7; TRBD1 is a possible D gene (7 bases). Germline CDR1 SGHRS, CDR2 YFSETQ. The CDR3 loop spans 13 amino acids. Trimming cost V 0 bases and J 5 bases, with 9 bases left between them. The chain's CDR3 is CASSLARGDEQYF. The CDR3 DNA follows: TGCGCCAGCAGCTTGGCCAGGGGGGACGAGCAGTACTTC.

This sequence joins TRBV10-3 and TRBJ2-1, with TRBD2 identical over 10 bases. Germline trimming cut 4 bases from V and 7 bases from J; bases unmatched to any gene: 4. The germline gives CDR1 ENHRY, CDR2 SYGVKD. This CDR3 has 14 residues. The CDR3 here is CAISGTSGRNEQFF. In nucleotides, the CDR3 is TGTGCCATCAGTGGGACTAGCGGAAGAAATGAGCAGTTCTTC.

This clonotype was counted only a few times. The chain links TRBV5-1 to TRBJ2-3; TRBD2 aligns across 12 bases. Germline CDR1 SGHRS, CDR2 YFSETQ. The CDR3 is made up of 17 amino acids. Trimming removed 2 bases from V and 2 bases from J; junction bases left unmatched: 6. This CDR3 is CASSLGRLAGDTDTQYF. In DNA, the CDR3 is TGCGCCAGCAGCTTAGGCCGACTAGCGGGGGACACAGATACGCAGTATTTT.

This clonotype was seen a single time. V is TRBV7-9 and J is TRBJ2-3; TRBD2 matches at 11 bases. Germline V gene data show CDR1 as SEHNR and CDR2 as FQNEAQ (reference sequence). Germline trimming cut 4 bases from V and 2 bases from J; bases unmatched to any gene: 5. This CDR3 comprises 16 residues. The CDR3 nucleotides are TGTGCCAGCAGCTCCACTAGCGGGAGAGTCACAGATACGCAGTATTTT. Its protein product is CASSSTSGRVTDTQYF.